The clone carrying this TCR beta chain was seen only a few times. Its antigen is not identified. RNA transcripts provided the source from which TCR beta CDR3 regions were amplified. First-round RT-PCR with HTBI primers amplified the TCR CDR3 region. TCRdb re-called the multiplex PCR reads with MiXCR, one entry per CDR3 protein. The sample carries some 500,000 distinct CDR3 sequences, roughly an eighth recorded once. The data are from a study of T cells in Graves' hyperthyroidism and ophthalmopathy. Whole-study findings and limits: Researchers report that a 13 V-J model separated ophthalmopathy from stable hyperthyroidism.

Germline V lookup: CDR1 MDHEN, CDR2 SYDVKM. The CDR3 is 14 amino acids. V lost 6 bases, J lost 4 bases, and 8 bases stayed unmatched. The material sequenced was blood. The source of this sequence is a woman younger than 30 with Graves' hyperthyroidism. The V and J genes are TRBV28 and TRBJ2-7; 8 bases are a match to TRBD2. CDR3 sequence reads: CASRPRAGGYEQYF. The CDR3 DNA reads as TGTGCCAGCAGACCTCGCGCGGGGGGTTACGAGCAGTACTTC.